This paragraph covers one TCR beta chain sequence. Measured with immunoSEQ multiplex PCR; TCRdb has only the in-frame clones, and not every one. Among over 150,000 clones listed, approximately 92% were seen once. The sample comes from a study of control samples from healthy donors and cancer patients. V was shortened by 0 bases and J by 7 bases, with 11 bases between the two germline ends. Germline V lookup: CDR1 SGHRS, CDR2 YFSETQ. The CDR3 is 15 residues long. The source of this sequence is a man aged 25-45 years in good health. The genes are TRBV5-1 and TRBJ1-6, with D perhaps matching TRBD1 (5 bases). The sample was blood. As DNA, the CDR3 is TGCGCCAGCAGCTTGGGTGCCAGGGAAAATTCACCCCTCCACTTT. It encodes CASSLGARENSPLHF.